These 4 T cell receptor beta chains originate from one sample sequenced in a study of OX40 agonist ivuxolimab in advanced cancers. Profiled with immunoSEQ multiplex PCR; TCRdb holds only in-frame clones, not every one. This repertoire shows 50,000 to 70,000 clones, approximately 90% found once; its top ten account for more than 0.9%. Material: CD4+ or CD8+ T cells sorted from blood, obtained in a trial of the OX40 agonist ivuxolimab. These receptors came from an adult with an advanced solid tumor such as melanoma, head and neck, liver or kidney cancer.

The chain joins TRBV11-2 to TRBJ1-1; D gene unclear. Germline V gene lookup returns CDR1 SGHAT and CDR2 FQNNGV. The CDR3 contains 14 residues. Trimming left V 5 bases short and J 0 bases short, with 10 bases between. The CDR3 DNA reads TGTGCCAGCAGCCCCACCTTATTGAACACTGAAGCTTTCTTT. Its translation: CASSPTLLNTEAFF.

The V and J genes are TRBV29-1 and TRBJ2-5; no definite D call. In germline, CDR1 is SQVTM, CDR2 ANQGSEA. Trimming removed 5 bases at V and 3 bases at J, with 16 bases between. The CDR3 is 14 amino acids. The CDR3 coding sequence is TGCAGCGTTTGTGCCAGTTTGAACGAAGAGACCCAGTACTTC. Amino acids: CSVCASLNEETQYF. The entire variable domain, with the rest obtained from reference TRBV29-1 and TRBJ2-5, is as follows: SAVISQKPSRDICQRGTSLTIQCQVDSQVTMMFWYRQQPGQSLTLIATANQGSEATYESGFVIDKFPISRPNLTFSTLTVSNMSPEDSSIYLCSVCASLNEETQYFGPGTRLLVL.

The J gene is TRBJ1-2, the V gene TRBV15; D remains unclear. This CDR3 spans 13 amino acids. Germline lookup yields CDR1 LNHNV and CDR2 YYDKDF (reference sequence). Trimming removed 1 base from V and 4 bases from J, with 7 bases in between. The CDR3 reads CATSRAQAYGYTF. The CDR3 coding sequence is TGTGCCACCAGCAGAGCGCAGGCCTATGGCTACACCTTC.

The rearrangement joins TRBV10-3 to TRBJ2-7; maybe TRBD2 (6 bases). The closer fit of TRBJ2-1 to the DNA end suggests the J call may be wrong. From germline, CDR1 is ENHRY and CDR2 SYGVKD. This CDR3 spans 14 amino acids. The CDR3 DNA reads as TGTGCCATCAGGCTAGCGTCCTCCTACAATGAGCAGTTCTTC. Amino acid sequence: CAIRLASSYNEQFF.